This T cell receptor beta chain originates from a study of Graves' ophthalmopathy and Graves' hyperthyroidism. Trimming shortened V by 11 bases and J by 4 bases, and 12 bases separated the two germline ends. Germline values: CDR1 SGHVS, CDR2 FNYEAQ. CDR3 size: 13 residues. This clonotype came up once. Researchers took RNA transcripts and amplified TCR beta CDR3 regions from them. Second-round multiplex PCR came after a first-round RT-PCR that employed HTBI primers. Each CDR3 protein is one row after TCRdb ran MiXCR on the multiplex PCR reads. The top ten hold 4% to 5% of the sample, which has about 500,000 distinct CDR3 sequences, 35% to 40% seen once. Uncontrolled infections, pregnancy, lactation or other autoimmune diseases led to patient exclusion.

Sequencing input: peripheral blood or thyroid tissue (not recorded which). The chain recombines TRBV7-6 with TRBJ1-6, with a tentative D call TRBD1 (5 bases). The TCR originated in an adult man with Graves' hyperthyroidism. Written as DNA, the CDR3 is TGTGCCGGCCGGGACGGTTATAATTCACCCCTCCACTTT. Translated: CAGRDGYNSPLHF.